One sample yielded the 9 T cell receptor beta chains listed below, sequenced in a study of post-analysis software for immune sequencing data. No antigen is known for these receptors. Carried by the TCR beta cDNA libraries were unique molecular identifiers. TCRdb called the PCR reads again in MiXCR, with one record for every CDR3 protein. The repertoire has around 770,000 distinct CDR3 sequences, around 45% of them found once; the top ten carry roughly 5%. Study conclusions and caveats: Controls showed lower frequencies than patients for roughly five TRBV segments, and TRBV5-6, TRBV5-1 and TRBV20-1 were among these.

The sequenced material came from blood. The origin of the receptors is a girl aged 10 to 17 with multiple sclerosis.

The chain is built from TRBV4-1 and TRBJ2-3, with D perhaps matching TRBD1 or TRBD2 (5 bases each). Germline V gene data show CDR1 as MGHRA and CDR2 as YSYEKL. Trimming pared 0 bases from V and 3 bases from J, leaving 16 bases between. This CDR3 is 17 amino acids long. The CDR3 DNA reads TGCGCCAGCAGCCAAGATTTTACCGCTTGGGGGACAGATACGCAGTATTTT. Its translation: CASSQDFTAWGTDTQYF.

The chain combines TRBV6-5 with TRBJ1-3; D gene uncertain. Germline-derived CDR1 and CDR2 are MNHEY and SVGAGI. V dropped 4 bases and J dropped 2 bases, with 6 bases sitting between them. The CDR3 contains 13 residues. The chain's CDR3 is CASSFVTGNTIYF. The CDR3 DNA reads TGTGCCAGCAGTTTTGTAACTGGAAACACCATATATTTT.

This chain uses TRBV20-1 with TRBJ2-1; 11 bases match TRBD2. The CDR3 contains 17 residues. With V trimmed by 6 bases and J by 8 bases, 18 bases remained unmatched. Germline V gives CDR1 DFQATT, CDR2 SNEGSKA (reference sequence). The CDR3 region has the DNA TGCAGTGCGGCACGGGATGGTAGCGGGAGGGGGGTGGATGAGCAGTTCTTC. Protein: CSAARDGSGRGVDEQFF.

The chain combines TRBV20-1 with TRBJ1-4, with TRBD1 matching 7 bases. The junction had 7 bases not matched to a gene; V was cut back by 3 bases and J by 3 bases. The length of the CDR3 is 15 residues. Germline-derived CDR1 and CDR2 are DFQATT and SNEGSKA (reference sequence). CDR3 amino acids: CSASGGGASNEKLFF. The CDR3 nucleotides are TGCAGTGCTAGTGGAGGGGGCGCATCTAATGAAAAACTGTTTTTT.

A single count supports this clonotype. The chain joins TRBV5-6 to TRBJ1-5; D is perhaps TRBD1 (6 bases). CDR3 length: 15 amino acids. V lost 3 bases to trimming and J lost 6 bases, with 16 bases between them. Per the germline V gene, CDR1 is SGHDT and CDR2 is YYEEEE. Here the CDR3 reads CASSSLNRVGQPQHF. CDR3 DNA: TGTGCCAGCAGCTCCCTAAACAGGGTCGGTCAGCCCCAGCATTTT.

The genes are TRBV20-1 and TRBJ1-2; no clear D. Between the trimmed V and J ends, which lost 5 bases and 6 bases, there was a span of 10 bases. Germline V gene lookup returns CDR1 DFQATT and CDR2 SNEGSKA (reference sequence). This CDR3 region has 11 residues. The CDR3, as DNA: TGCAGTGCTGAACCTTTCGATGGCTACACCTTC. It is translated as CSAEPFDGYTF.

This clonotype was detected only a few times. The chain couples TRBV10-3 to TRBJ2-5, with 7 bases fitting TRBD2. With 10 bases clipped from V and 1 base from J, the junction kept 6 bases outside the gene matches. CDR3 length: 13 amino acids. Germline assignment: CDR1 ENHRY and CDR2 SYGVKD. The CDR3 region has the DNA TGTGCCACCACGCCTAGCGGCCAAGAGACCCAGTACTTC. Protein sequence: CATTPSGQETQYF.

Comment on this clonotype: At one end, the junction sequence differs from germline, possibly due to a read error. The CDR3 region has the DNA TGTGCTAGCAACCACGGAACCGGGTCCTACCAAGAGACCCAGTACTTC. It encodes CASNHGTGSYQETQYF. This chain joins TRBV3-1 and TRBJ2-5; no clear D gene. This CDR3 comprises 16 residues. Germline lookup yields CDR1 LGHDT and CDR2 YNNKEL (reference sequence).

The V call is TRBV4-3, the J call TRBJ1-4; a possible D gene is TRBD1 (5 bases). The CDR3 extends over 15 amino acids. V lost 4 bases and J lost 7, with 16 bases in between. Germline lookup yields CDR1 LGHNA and CDR2 YSLEER. The CDR3 nucleotides read TGCGCCAGCAGCCGACAGCTGTTTGAAGGTGAAAAACTGTTTTTT. Amino acid sequence: CASSRQLFEGEKLFF.